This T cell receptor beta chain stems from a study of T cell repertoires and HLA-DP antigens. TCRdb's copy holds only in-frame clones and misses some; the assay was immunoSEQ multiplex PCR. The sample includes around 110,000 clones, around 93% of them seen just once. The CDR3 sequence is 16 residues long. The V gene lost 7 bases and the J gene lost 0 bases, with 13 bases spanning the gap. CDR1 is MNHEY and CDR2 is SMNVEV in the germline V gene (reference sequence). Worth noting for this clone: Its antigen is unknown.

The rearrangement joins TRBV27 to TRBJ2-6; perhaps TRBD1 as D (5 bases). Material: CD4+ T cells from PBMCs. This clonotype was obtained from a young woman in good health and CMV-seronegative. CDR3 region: CASNPNRFSGANVLTF. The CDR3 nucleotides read TGTGCCAGCAATCCCAACAGGTTCTCTGGGGCCAACGTCCTGACTTTC.